Here is one T cell receptor beta chain with its context. Its antigen is still unknown. TCRdb analysed the 5' RACE reads with MiXCR anew, one entry per CDR3 protein. This sample has almost 75,000 distinct CDR3 sequences; more than 10% occur once, and the top ten carry 6.5% to 7.5%. The sample's time point: sample taken at primary tumor resection. No cells were sorted before sequencing. The whole RNA sequenced was extracted from tumor, nontumor lung or frozen PBMC. These data belong to a study of spatial heterogeneity in lung cancer. Study information: Raw reads showed each unique TCR and UMI combination turning up more than ten times on average.

Study results and caveats: The appearance of ubiquitous expanded tumor TCRs in blood was greater at resection than follow-up.

The CDR3 is 15 residues long. Germline CDR1 SGHVS, CDR2 FNYEAQ. Trimming removed 1 base from V and 3 bases from J, with 11 bases in between. The sequences come from PBMCs, collected at surgery. The chain links TRBV7-6 to TRBJ2-3; weak D call: TRBD2 (6 bases). The TCR comes from a male donor with early-stage non-small cell lung cancer. CDR3 bases: TGTGCCAGCAGCTTAGTCCGGGGGTCGACAGATACGCAGTATTTT. It encodes CASSLVRGSTDTQYF.